What follows is one T cell receptor (beta chain) and its context. One junction end does not reproduce the germline sequence, and a read error may be involved. Germline V lookup: CDR1 LGHDT, CDR2 YNNKEL (reference sequence). This CDR3 has 16 amino acids. The data were produced by immunoSEQ multiplex PCR, yet TCRdb's version contains in-frame clones alone and is incomplete. The top ten hold about 9.5% of the sample, which has roughly 130,000 clones, around four fifths seen once. The data were obtained in a study of blood T cell repertoires in COVID-19. Study-level information: The United States, Italy and Spain supplied acute and convalescent COVID-19 samples. From T cells, B-cell-depleted T cells, or PBMCs came the material, which was cDNA or gDNA.

The clonotype originates from a man aged 40-49 years with active or convalescent COVID-19. Sequenced: peripheral blood. This chain connects TRBV3-1 (or the pseudogene TRBV3-2) to TRBJ1-2; TRBD1 matches at 10 bases. This chain's CDR3 is CASNQKTGGGSYGYTF. The CDR3 nucleotides read TGTGCCAGCAACCAAAAGACAGGGGGCGGTAGCTATGGCTACACCTTC.